Included here is one TCR beta chain sequence, with context. Its antigen remains unidentified. No base quality values were provided; no much bigger clone lies one nucleotide off. The sample originates from a study of CD8+ T cells in alopecia areata (dated 2018 in TCRdb). General notes on the study: The treated patients took part in an open-label pilot trial in which moderate-to-severe alopecia areata was treated with oral tofacitinib at 5 to 10 mg twice daily. Patients stayed on tofacitinib for 6 to 18 months and then had 6 months of follow-up off drug so that delayed response and recurrence could be assessed. Disease severity in treated patients was measured with the SALT score, which quantifies the percentage of affected scalp surface area. High-throughput TCRbeta sequencing was used to examine T cell clonal expansion in alopecia areata in both the C3H/HeJ mouse model and human patients. On the human side, TCRbeta sequencing was run on scalp tissue and on sorted CD4+ and CD8+ peripheral blood T cells from healthy controls and from alopecia areata patients with either patchy or totalis/universalis disease. Biopsies were taken from tofacitinib-treated patients at baseline and again at 4 and 24 weeks into treatment, and several of those patients also had a later scalp biopsy. Scalp clonality was compared among normal scalp (n=4), patchy alopecia areata scalp (n=8), and alopecia totalis/universalis scalp (n=8). RNA came from the PAXgene miRNA kit for fixed scalp, the miRNeasy kit for PBMCs, and the RNeasy kit for mouse skin. immunoSEQ multiplex PCR using 35 Vbeta forward primers and 13 Jbeta reverse primers was used to amplify TCRbeta CDR3 regions.

The sample's time point, from its label and the paper: around 29 days on oral tofacitinib. The treatment or condition label, read with the paper, signifies: oral pan-JAK inhibitor, 5-10 mg twice daily. Peripheral blood and lesional scalp punch biopsies were obtained from patients with alopecia areata. PBMCs were isolated by density centrifugation and stained for CD3, CD4 and CD8, and CD4+ and CD8+ T cells were sorted on a FACSAria. The library was made by the immunoSEQ multiplex PCR assay. RNA was extracted from all samples and reverse transcribed into cDNA, which served as template for TCR sequencing. SuperScript III was used for first-strand cDNA synthesis, primed with a 2:1 mix of oligo-dT and random hexamers. A synthetic immune receptor repertoire was used to measure amplification bias, and any remaining bias was corrected computationally. Turning to the authors' computational methods: After raw reads were preprocessed to remove errors, the CDR3 was defined following IMGT conventions as running from the conserved cysteine to phenylalanine. Clonality was calculated as 1 minus Shannon entropy normalized by log2 of the number of productive unique TCRs. Scalp TCRbeta sequences were cross-referenced with sorted blood CD4 and CD8 repertoires so that the CD4 or CD8 identity of scalp clones could be inferred. TCRdb mirrors the immuneACCESS table, restricted to in-frame sequences. Some clones are absent from its copies; in checked studies, under half trace to an unresolved V gene, and the reason for the others is unknown. For V, J and clone size, that table is used; D and trimming come from the DNA. Here the sample has under 150,000 clones; 60% to 65% occur a single time. The ten largest clones take up under 7.5% of the sample.

The germline V gene (reference sequence) sets CDR1 to LNHNV and CDR2 to YYDKDF. The CDR3 starts with the cysteine, ends with the phenylalanine, and has 16 residues. Only CDR3 DNA remains: 48 bases, in frame from the first base. V is shortened by 5 bases, J by 5 bases, and the region joining them spans 22 bases. Overall study outcomes, separate from this receptor: Resident alphabeta T cells in normal human skin are also sequenced, complicating scalp TCR repertoire analysis, unlike mouse skin dominated by gammadelta T cells. TCR sequences shared between patients were less clear than in mice, possibly partly because of HLA diversity in the patient population. The treated cohort was small, with a single nonresponder, so links between baseline CD8+ expansion and response need larger studies. During tofacitinib treatment, many expanded lesional clones stuck around in both scalp and blood, and this persistence may partly explain why relapse happens after treatment is stopped. Tofacitinib significantly lowered scalp clonality and the number of expanded CD8+ clones among the top 100 scalp clones. Compared with normal scalp, lesional scalp, particularly in alopecia totalis/universalis, had higher clonality and more expanded CD8+ clones, which suggests antigenic drive.

This clonotype originated in a human donor with alopecia areata. The V and J genes are TRBV15 and TRBJ2-7, with no confidently assigned D gene. This material consisted of CD4+ T cells sorted from blood, taken at week 4, from a patient treated with tofacitinib. The nucleotide sequence is TGTGCCACCAGCCCCCGGTTATCCCGGGCCGAAGACGAGCAGTACTTC. Translated, it reads CATSPRLSRAEDEQYF.